One and the same sample provided the 28 T cell receptor beta chains below, sequenced in a study of shared clonotypes between healthy human individuals. TCRdb's table, derived via immunoSEQ multiplex PCR, lists solely in-frame clones and lacks some. The table has roughly 2 million clones, 95% seen once. The sequencing input was naive CD4+ T cells sorted from blood. Subset noted: CD45RA+ positively selected. Receptors were obtained from a man aged 18 to 30 in good health.

This chain connects TRBV29-1 to TRBJ2-5; tentatively, D is TRBD1 or TRBD2 (5 bases each). V lost 8 bases and J lost 4, with 11 bases in between. CDR3 length: 11 residues. Germline V gene data show CDR1 as SQVTM and CDR2 as ANQGSEA. Here the CDR3 reads CSLLRGETQYF. DNA for the CDR3: TGCAGCTTATTGAGGGGAGAGACCCAGTACTTC. Filled out from reference TRBV29-1 and TRBJ2-5, the complete variable domain reads SAVISQKPSRDICQRGTSLTIQCQVDSQVTMMFWYRQQPGQSLTLIATANQGSEATYESGFVIDKFPISRPNLTFSTLTVSNMSPEDSSIYLCSLLRGETQYFGPGTRLLVL.

The chain couples TRBV29-1 to TRBJ2-7; 7 bases align to TRBD1. Germline V gene data show CDR1 as SQVTM and CDR2 as ANQGSEA. The CDR3 is 12 amino acids. The V segment lost 6 bases and the J segment 1 base; nucleotides outside the gene matches: 3. The CDR3 spells CSVGQVSYEQYF. In nucleotides, the CDR3 is TGCAGCGTCGGACAGGTGTCCTACGAGCAGTACTTC.

About this clone: Other DNA sequences in this specimen translate into the identical CDR3. V is TRBV27 and J is TRBJ1-1; D is undetermined. The V and J ends lost 5 bases and 1 base respectively, with 11 bases between them. Germline lookup yields CDR1 MNHEY and CDR2 SMNVEV (reference sequence). The CDR3 extends over 14 amino acids. The CDR3 spells CASSLEGRNTEAFF. CDR3 DNA: TGTGCCAGCAGTCTGGAGGGTAGGAACACTGAAGCTTTCTTT.

The chain links TRBV30 to TRBJ1-2, with D uncertain. The CDR3 is 15 amino acids. Per germline, CDR1 GTSNPN and CDR2 SVGIG (reference sequence). V lost 0 bases to trimming and J lost 4 bases, with 15 bases between them. The CDR3 protein is CAWSVTTPLSYGYTF. The DNA for the CDR3 is TGTGCCTGGAGTGTAACGACACCTTTGTCCTATGGCTACACCTTC.

Turning to this clone: The identical CDR3 is also encoded by other nucleotide sequences in the sample. The rearrangement links TRBV10-3 to TRBJ2-7, with a tentative D call TRBD2 (5 bases). The CDR3 spans 15 residues. The V and J ends lost 2 bases and 1 base respectively, with 12 bases between them. The V gene's germline CDR1 is ENHRY and CDR2 SYGVKD. CDR3 bases: TGTGCCATCAGTGAGAGCGGCGGTCCATCCTACGAGCAGTACTTC. The encoded protein is CAISESGGPSYEQYF.

The chain is built from TRBV6-6 and TRBJ2-7, with TRBD1 matching over 7 bases. Germline V gene data show CDR1 as MNHNY and CDR2 as SVGAGI (reference sequence). V gave up 2 bases and J gave up 3 bases; unmatched junction bases: 7. The CDR3 runs 15 residues. The CDR3 loop reads CASSYQTGKFYEQYF. In DNA form, the CDR3 reads TGTGCCAGCAGTTACCAGACAGGGAAGTTCTACGAGCAGTACTTC.

The chain joins TRBV21-1 to TRBJ1-2. TRBV21-1 is assigned pseudogene status. The CDR3 is 13 amino acids. In nucleotides, the CDR3 is TGTGCCAGCAGCAAAGGTAGCCCTAGAGGCTACACCTTC. Amino acids: CASSKGSPRGYTF.

A word on this clone: Other DNA sequences of this sample code for an identical CDR3. The rearrangement uses TRBV7-2 and TRBJ2-7, with D unclear. Germline CDR1 and CDR2: SGHTA and FQGNSA. Trimming stripped 4 bases from V and 0 bases from J, with 7 bases between. The CDR3 extends over 13 amino acids. CDR3 sequence: CASSSPSSYEQYF. The CDR3 DNA reads TGTGCCAGCAGCTCTCCCAGCTCCTACGAGCAGTACTTC.

The chain has TRBV6-6 and TRBJ1-4; 7 bases match TRBD1. Germline CDR1 and CDR2: MNHNY and SVGAGI (reference sequence). Trimming cost V 6 bases and J 7 bases; bases outside gene matches: 8. This CDR3 is built from 14 residues. As DNA, the CDR3 is TGTGCCAGCAGATACAGGGGCGTGGGTGAAAAACTGTTTTTT. This encodes CASRYRGVGEKLFF.

The rearrangement joins TRBV15 to TRBJ2-7; no clear D gene. The CDR3 has 14 residues. V was trimmed by 1 base and J by 3 bases, leaving 10 bases between them. Germline CDR1 LNHNV, CDR2 YYDKDF (reference sequence). This chain's CDR3 is CATSRAGPVYEQYF. Written as DNA, the CDR3 is TGTGCCACCAGCAGAGCCGGACCGGTCTACGAGCAGTACTTC.

The chain carries TRBV2 and TRBJ2-7, with 7 bases lining up with TRBD1. CDR1 SNHLY and CDR2 FYNNEI come from the germline V gene. The CDR3 is made up of 12 amino acids. V lost 7 bases and J lost 2; bases outside the gene matches: 2. CDR3 DNA sequence: TGTGCCAGCACGGGACAGCCCTACGAGCAGTACTTC. It translates to CASTGQPYEQYF.

J is TRBJ2-1 and V is TRBV7-6, with TRBD2 matching 9 bases. V trimming: 0 bases; J trimming: 9 bases; junction bases outside the gene matches: 6. The germline CDR1 and CDR2 sequences are SGHVS and FNYEAQ. The CDR3 sequence is 15 residues long. For the CDR3, the DNA is TGTGCCAGCAGCTTAGCCGTAGCGGGAGCGGGTGAGCAGTTCTTC. Translating gives CASSLAVAGAGEQFF.

The V and J genes are TRBV2 and TRBJ2-5, with D perhaps matching TRBD2 (6 bases). The CDR3 covers 15 residues. Per germline, CDR1 SNHLY and CDR2 FYNNEI. The V end was cut by 4 bases, the J end by 2 bases, with 14 bases between. CDR3 coding DNA: TGTGCCAGCAGTGGGGCGGGAAAGACACAAGAGACCCAGTACTTC. Amino acids: CASSGAGKTQETQYF.

Regarding this clone: This may arise from a read error, as a much more abundant clone is one base away. This CDR3 is also generated by other DNA sequences in the sample. J is TRBJ2-7 and V is TRBV13; D gene ambiguous. The V and J ends lost 0 bases and 5 bases respectively, with 2 bases between them. The CDR3 covers 11 residues. In germline, CDR1 is PRHDT, CDR2 FYEKMQ (reference sequence). CDR3 coding DNA: TGTGCCAGCAGCTTAGGGGACGAGCAGTACTTC. Its translation is CASSLGDEQYF.

The gene calls are TRBV9 and TRBJ2-1, with TRBD2 matching 7 bases. V dropped 4 bases and J dropped 2; count of bases not matched to a gene: 18. Germline V gives CDR1 SGDLS, CDR2 YYNGEE. This CDR3 has 19 residues. CDR3 bases: TGTGCCAGCAGCCCCCTGGGGGGAATTGCTAGCGGCACCTACAATGAGCAGTTCTTC. Protein sequence: CASSPLGGIASGTYNEQFF.

This sequence joins TRBV10-1 and TRBJ2-1; 10 nucleotides line up with TRBD2. V shed 2 bases, J shed 3 bases, and the junction held 16 bases outside the gene matches. The CDR3 spans 20 residues. Germline V gene data show CDR1 as WNHNN and CDR2 as SYGVQD (reference sequence). CDR3 in amino acids: CASSERESKRTSGGYNEQFF. CDR3 in DNA: TGCGCCAGCAGTGAGCGCGAGAGTAAACGGACTAGCGGAGGCTACAATGAGCAGTTCTTC.

The J gene is TRBJ1-1, the V gene TRBV5-1, with a tentative D call TRBD1 (6 bases). Germline CDR1 SGHRS, CDR2 YFSETQ. With 3 bases removed from V and 2 bases from J, the gap between germline ends came to 11 bases. CDR3 length equals 14 residues. The CDR3 sequence: CASSWGADNTEAFF. DNA of the CDR3: TGCGCCAGCAGCTGGGGGGCGGATAACACTGAAGCTTTCTTT.

V and J are TRBV4-2 and TRBJ1-1; 7 positions match TRBD1. V was pared by 0 bases and J by 3 bases, with 1 base of the junction left unmatched. This CDR3 contains 14 residues. Per germline, CDR1 LGHNA and CDR2 YNFKEQ. CDR3 coding DNA: TGTGCCAGCAGCCAAGACAGGGGGGACACTGAAGCTTTCTTT. Translating gives CASSQDRGDTEAFF.

This chain links TRBV11-2 with TRBJ2-7; 14 bases agree with TRBD2. CDR3 length: 15 amino acids. Per germline, CDR1 SGHAT and CDR2 FQNNGV. V shed 4 bases, J shed 6 bases, and the junction held 5 bases outside the gene matches. Here the CDR3 reads CASSSTSGRAGEQYF. The DNA for the CDR3 is TGTGCCAGCAGCTCGACTAGCGGGAGGGCGGGCGAGCAGTACTTC.

This clone was counted once. The same CDR3 can be traced to other DNA sequences in this sample. The CDR3 DNA is TGTGCCTGGAGTCTCGTTGGCACTGAAGCTTTCTTT. It translates to CAWSLVGTEAFF. This chain uses TRBV30 with TRBJ1-1; no clear D. CDR1 GTSNPN and CDR2 SVGIG come from the germline V gene (reference sequence). This CDR3 contains 12 residues. Trimming cost V 2 bases and J 4 bases, with 8 bases left between them.

The chain joins TRBV12-5 to TRBJ2-7; the match to TRBD1 covers 8 bases. The trim removed 1 base at V and 3 bases at J, leaving 8 bases unmatched. CDR3 length: 16 residues. Germline V CDR1 and CDR2: LGHNT, FRNRAP. The CDR3 loop reads CASGLALDRANYEQYF. CDR3 sequence (DNA): TGTGCTAGTGGTTTGGCCCTGGACAGGGCTAACTACGAGCAGTACTTC.

This chain uses TRBV30 with TRBJ2-1; D might be TRBD2 (5 bases). Germline V gene sequence: CDR1 GTSNPN, CDR2 SVGIG (reference sequence). There are 15 residues in the CDR3. Between the trimmed V and J ends, which lost 3 bases and 6 bases, there was a span of 18 bases. CDR3 DNA sequence: TGTGCCTGGAGCTATCGAGGGTTGGCGAGCAATGAGCAGTTCTTC. Translation: CAWSYRGLASNEQFF.

The chain carries TRBV6-4 and TRBJ2-7, with 9 positions matching TRBD2. The CDR3 covers 16 residues. V shed 4 bases and J 2 bases; nucleotides not matched to a gene: 9. The germline CDR1 and CDR2 sequences are MRHNA and SNTAGT. The CDR3 region has the DNA TGTGCCAGCAGTGTAGAGTTTGCGGGAGGGACCTACGAGCAGTACTTC. Its translation: CASSVEFAGGTYEQYF.

The V gene is TRBV6-1, the J gene TRBJ1-6, with 9 positions matching TRBD1. Germline trimming cut 5 bases from V and 7 bases from J; bases unmatched to any gene: 6. CDR1 is MNHNS, CDR2 SASEGT, per germline. The CDR3 consists of 15 residues. The CDR3 region is CASSPRDRANSPLHF. The DNA of the CDR3 is TGTGCCAGCAGTCCCCGGGACAGGGCCAATTCACCCCTCCACTTT.

This sequence joins TRBV6-1 and TRBJ1-6; D gene ambiguous. The germline V gene has CDR1 MNHNS and CDR2 SASEGT. V lost 4 bases to trimming and J lost 6 bases, with 10 bases between them. CDR3 length: 14 amino acids. The CDR3 reads CASSVNRGNSPLHF. DNA of the CDR3: TGTGCCAGCAGTGTTAATAGAGGTAATTCACCCCTCCACTTT.

This CDR3 reads CASSEHRDEQYF. The CDR3 DNA follows: TGTGCCAGCAGTGAACATAGGGACGAGCAGTACTTC. This chain uses TRBV6-1 with TRBJ2-7; no clear D gene. The CDR3 covers 12 residues. V was shortened by 2 bases and J by 5 bases, with 7 bases between the two germline ends. Germline V lookup: CDR1 MNHNS, CDR2 SASEGT.

The V gene is TRBV5-4, the J gene TRBJ1-4, with a weak D call TRBD1 (5 bases). This CDR3 has 15 amino acids. Germline assignment: CDR1 SGHNT and CDR2 YYREEE (reference sequence). V lost 2 bases and J lost 5, with 13 bases in between. CDR3 region: CASSFNHAGNEKLFF. The CDR3 DNA reads as TGTGCCAGCAGCTTTAATCATGCAGGGAATGAAAAACTGTTTTTT.

The chain recombines TRBV29-1 with TRBJ2-5; TRBD1 matches 12 bases. The ends lost 6 bases at V and 4 bases at J; junction bases unmatched: 6. The CDR3 runs to 14 residues. The germline V gene has CDR1 SQVTM and CDR2 ANQGSEA. Here the CDR3 reads CSVTGQGAGETQYF. CDR3 nucleotides: TGCAGCGTGACGGGACAGGGGGCGGGAGAGACCCAGTACTTC.